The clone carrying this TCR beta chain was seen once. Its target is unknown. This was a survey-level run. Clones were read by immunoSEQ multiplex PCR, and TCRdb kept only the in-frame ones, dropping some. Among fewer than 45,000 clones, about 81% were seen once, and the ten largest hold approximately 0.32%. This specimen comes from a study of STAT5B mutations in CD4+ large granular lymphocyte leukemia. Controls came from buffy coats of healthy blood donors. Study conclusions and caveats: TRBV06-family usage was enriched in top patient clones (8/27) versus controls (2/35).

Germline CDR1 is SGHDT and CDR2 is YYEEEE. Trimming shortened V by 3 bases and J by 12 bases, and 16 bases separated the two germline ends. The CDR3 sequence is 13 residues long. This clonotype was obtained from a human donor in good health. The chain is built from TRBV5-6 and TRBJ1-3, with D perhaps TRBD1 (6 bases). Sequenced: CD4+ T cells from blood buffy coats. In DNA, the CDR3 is TGTGCCAGCAGCTGGCTGAGCCAGGGGATCATATATTTT. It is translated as CASSWLSQGIIYF.